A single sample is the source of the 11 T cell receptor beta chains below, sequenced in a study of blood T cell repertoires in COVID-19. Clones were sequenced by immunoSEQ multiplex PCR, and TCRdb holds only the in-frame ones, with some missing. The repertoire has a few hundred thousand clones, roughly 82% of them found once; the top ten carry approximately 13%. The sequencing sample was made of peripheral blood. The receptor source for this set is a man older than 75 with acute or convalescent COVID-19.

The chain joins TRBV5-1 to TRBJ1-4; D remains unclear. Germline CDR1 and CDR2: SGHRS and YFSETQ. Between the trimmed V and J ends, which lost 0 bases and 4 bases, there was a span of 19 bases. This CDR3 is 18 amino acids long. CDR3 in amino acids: CASSLGATGGRDNEKLFF. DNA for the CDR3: TGCGCCAGCAGCTTGGGAGCCACGGGAGGAAGGGATAATGAAAAACTGTTTTTT.

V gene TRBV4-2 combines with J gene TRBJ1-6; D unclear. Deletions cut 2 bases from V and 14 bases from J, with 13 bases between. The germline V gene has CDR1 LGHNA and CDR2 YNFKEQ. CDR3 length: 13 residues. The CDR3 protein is CASSQSIWRTLHF. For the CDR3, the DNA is TGTGCCAGCAGCCAATCTATCTGGAGGACCCTCCACTTT.

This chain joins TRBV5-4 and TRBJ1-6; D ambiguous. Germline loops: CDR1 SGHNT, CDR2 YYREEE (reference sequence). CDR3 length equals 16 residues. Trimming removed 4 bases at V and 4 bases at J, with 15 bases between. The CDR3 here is CASSGGVQTYNSPLHF. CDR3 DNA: TGTGCCAGCAGCGGCGGGGTACAGACTTATAATTCACCCCTCCACTTT.

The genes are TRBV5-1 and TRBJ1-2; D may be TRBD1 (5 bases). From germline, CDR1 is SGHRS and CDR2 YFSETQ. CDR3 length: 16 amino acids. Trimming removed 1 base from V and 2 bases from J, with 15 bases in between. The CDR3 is CASSLSGEAGNYGYTF. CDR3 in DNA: TGCGCCAGCAGCTTGTCAGGCGAGGCAGGGAACTATGGCTACACCTTC. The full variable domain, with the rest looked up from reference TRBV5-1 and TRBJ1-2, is KAGVTQTPRYLIKTRGQQVTLSCSPISGHRSVSWYQQTPGQGLQFLFEYFSETQRNKGNFPGRFSGRQFSNSRSEMNVSTLELGDSALYLCASSLSGEAGNYGYTFGSGTRLTVV.

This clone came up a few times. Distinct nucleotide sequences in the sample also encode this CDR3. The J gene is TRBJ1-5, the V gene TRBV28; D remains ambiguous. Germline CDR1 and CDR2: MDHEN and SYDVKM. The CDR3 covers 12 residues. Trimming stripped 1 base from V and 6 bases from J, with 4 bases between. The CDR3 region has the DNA TGTGCCAGCAGTTTATACGGTCAGCCCCAGCATTTT. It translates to CASSLYGQPQHF.

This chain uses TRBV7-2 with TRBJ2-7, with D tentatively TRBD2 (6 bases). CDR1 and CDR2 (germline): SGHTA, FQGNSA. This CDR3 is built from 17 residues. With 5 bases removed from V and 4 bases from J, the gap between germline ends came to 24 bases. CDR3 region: CASSPSRSGTRSYEQYF. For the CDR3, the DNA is TGTGCCAGCAGCCCTAGCCGTTCCGGGACTCGGTCGTACGAGCAGTACTTC. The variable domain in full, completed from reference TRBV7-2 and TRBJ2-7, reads GAGVSQSPSNKVTEKGKDVELRCDPISGHTALYWYRQSLGQGLEFLIYFQGNSAPDKSGLPSDRFSAERTGGSVSTLTIQRTQQEDSAVYLCASSPSRSGTRSYEQYFGPGTRLTVT.

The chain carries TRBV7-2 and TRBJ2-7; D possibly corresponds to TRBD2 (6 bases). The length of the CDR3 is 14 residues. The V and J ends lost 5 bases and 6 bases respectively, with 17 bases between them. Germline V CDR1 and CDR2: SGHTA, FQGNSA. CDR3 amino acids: CASSTGGSRGEQYF. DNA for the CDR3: TGTGCCAGCAGCACTGGGGGGTCCCGTGGCGAGCAGTACTTC.

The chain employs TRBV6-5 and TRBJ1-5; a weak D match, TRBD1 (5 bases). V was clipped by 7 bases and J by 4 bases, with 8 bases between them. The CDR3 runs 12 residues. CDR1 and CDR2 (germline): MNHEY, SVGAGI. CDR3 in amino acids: CASTGANQPQHF. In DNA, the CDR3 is TGTGCCAGCACTGGGGCAAATCAGCCCCAGCATTTT.

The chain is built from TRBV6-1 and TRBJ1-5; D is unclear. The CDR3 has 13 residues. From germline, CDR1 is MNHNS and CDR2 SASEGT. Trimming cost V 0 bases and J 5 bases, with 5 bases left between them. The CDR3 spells CASSEAYDQPQHF. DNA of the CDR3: TGTGCCAGCAGTGAAGCCTACGATCAGCCCCAGCATTTT.

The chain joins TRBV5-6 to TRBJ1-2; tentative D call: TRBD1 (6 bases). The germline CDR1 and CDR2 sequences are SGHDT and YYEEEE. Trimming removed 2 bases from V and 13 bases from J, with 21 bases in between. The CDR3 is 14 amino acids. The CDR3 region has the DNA TGTGCCAGCAGCTTTGGCCGGAAACAGGGCGACGGCACCTTC. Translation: CASSFGRKQGDGTF.

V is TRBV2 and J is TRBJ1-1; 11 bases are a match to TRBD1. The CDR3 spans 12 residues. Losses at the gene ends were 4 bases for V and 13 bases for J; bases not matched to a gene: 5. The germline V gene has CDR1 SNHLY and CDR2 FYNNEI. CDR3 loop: CASSGDRGVDFF. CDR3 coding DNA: TGTGCCAGCAGTGGGGACAGGGGGGTGGATTTCTTT.